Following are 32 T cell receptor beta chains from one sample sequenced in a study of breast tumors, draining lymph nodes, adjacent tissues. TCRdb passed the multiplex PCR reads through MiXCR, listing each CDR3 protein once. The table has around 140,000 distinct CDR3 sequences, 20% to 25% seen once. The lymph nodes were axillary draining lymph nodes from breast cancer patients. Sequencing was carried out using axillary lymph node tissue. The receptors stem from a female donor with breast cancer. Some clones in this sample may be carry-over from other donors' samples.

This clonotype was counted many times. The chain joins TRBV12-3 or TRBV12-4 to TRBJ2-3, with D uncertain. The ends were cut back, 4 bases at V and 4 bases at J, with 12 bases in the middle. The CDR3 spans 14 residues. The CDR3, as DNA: TGTGCCAGCAGTTCTCTGTTGCCCCCAGATACGCAGTATTTT. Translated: CASSSLLPPDTQYF.

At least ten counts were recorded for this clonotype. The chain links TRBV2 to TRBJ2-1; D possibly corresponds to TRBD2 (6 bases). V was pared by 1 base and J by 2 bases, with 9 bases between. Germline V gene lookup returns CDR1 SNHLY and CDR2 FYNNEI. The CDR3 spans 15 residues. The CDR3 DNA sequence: TGTGCCAGCAGTGAAGTCGGGGGAGCCTACAATGAGCAGTTCTTC. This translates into CASSEVGGAYNEQFF.

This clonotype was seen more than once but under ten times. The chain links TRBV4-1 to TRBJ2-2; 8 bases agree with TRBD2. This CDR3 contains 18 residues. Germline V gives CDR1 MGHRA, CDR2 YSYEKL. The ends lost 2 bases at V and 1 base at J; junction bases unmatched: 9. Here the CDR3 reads CASSQRPPGLENTGELFF. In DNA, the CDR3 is TGCGCCAGCAGCCAAAGACCGCCGGGACTAGAGAACACCGGGGAGCTGTTTTTT.

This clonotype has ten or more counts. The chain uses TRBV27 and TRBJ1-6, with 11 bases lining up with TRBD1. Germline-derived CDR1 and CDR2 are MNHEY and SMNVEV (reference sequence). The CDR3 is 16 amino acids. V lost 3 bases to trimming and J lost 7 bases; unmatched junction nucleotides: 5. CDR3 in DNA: TGTGCCAGCAGTTTGGGACAGGGGGGAACCAATTCACCCCTCCACTTT. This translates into CASSLGQGGTNSPLHF.

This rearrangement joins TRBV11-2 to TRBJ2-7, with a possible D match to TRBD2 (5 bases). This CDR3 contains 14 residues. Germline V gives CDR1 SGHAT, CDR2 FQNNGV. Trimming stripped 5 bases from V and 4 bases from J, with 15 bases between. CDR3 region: CASSRLLGGYEQYF. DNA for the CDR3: TGTGCCAGCAGCCGCTTACTCGGAGGATACGAGCAGTACTTC.

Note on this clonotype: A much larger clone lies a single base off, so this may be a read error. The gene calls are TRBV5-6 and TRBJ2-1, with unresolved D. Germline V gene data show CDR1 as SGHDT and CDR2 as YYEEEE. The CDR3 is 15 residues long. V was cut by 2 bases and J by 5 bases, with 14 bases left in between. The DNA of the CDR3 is TGTGCCAGCAGCTTATATACAGCTTCCCACAATGAGCAGTTCTTC. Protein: CASSLYTASHNEQFF.

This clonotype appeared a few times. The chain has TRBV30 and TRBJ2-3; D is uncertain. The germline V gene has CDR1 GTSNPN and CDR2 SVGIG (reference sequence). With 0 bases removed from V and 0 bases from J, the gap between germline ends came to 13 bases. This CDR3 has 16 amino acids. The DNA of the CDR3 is TGTGCCTGGAGTGTACCTGAAACAATTAGCACAGATACGCAGTATTTT. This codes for CAWSVPETISTDTQYF.

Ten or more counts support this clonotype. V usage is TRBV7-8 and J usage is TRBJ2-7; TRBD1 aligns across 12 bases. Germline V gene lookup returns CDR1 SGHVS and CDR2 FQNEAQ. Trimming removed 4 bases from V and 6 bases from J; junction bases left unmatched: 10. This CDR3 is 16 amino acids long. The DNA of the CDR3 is TGTGCCAGCAGCTCCTCTCCGGGACAGGGGGCCCGCGAGCAGTACTTC. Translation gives CASSSSPGQGAREQYF. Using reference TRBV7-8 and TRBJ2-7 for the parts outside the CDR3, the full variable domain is GAGVSQSPRYKVAKRGQDVALRCDPISGHVSLFWYQQALGQGPEFLTYFQNEAQLDKSGLPSDRFFAERPEGSVSTLKIQRTQQEDSAVYLCASSSSPGQGAREQYFGPGTRLTVT.

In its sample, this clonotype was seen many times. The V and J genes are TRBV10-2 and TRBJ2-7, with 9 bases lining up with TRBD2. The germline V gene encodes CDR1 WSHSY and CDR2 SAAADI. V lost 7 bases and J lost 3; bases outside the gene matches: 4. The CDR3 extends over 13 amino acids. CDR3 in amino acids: CASMTSGGYEQYF. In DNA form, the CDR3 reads TGCGCCAGCATGACTAGCGGTGGCTACGAGCAGTACTTC.

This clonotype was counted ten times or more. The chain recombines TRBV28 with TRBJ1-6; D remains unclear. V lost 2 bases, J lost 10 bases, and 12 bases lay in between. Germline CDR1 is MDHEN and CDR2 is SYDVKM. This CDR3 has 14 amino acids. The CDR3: CASSLERVDSPLHF. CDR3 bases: TGTGCCAGCAGTTTAGAAAGGGTAGACTCACCCCTCCACTTT.

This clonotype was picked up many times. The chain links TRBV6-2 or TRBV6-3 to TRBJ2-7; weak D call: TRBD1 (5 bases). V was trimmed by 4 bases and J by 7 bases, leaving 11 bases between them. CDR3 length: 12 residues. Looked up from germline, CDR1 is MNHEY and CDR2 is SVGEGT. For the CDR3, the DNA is TGTGCCAGCAGTTTCACCGCAGGGGAGCAGTACTTC. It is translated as CASSFTAGEQYF.

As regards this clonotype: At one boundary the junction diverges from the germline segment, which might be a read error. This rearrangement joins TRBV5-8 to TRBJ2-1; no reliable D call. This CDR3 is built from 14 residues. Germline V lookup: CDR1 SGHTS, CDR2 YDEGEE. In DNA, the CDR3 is TGTGCCAGCAGCTCCGGCTCCACCTTGGATGAGCAGCTCTTC. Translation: CASSSGSTLDEQLF. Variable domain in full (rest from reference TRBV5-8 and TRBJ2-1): EAGVTQSPTHLIKTRGQQATLRCSPISGHTSVYWYQQALGLGLQFLLWYDEGEERNRGNFPPRFSGRQFPNYSSELNVNALELEDSALYLCASSSGSTLDEQLFGPGTRLTVL.

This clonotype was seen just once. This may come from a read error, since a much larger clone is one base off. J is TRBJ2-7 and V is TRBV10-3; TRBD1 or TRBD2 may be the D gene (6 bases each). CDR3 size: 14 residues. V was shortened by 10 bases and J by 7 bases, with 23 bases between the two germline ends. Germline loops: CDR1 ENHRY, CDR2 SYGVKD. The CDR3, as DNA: TGTGCCACCAAGAGGGGGGCACGGGGTTGGGAGCAGTACTTC. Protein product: CATKRGARGWEQYF.

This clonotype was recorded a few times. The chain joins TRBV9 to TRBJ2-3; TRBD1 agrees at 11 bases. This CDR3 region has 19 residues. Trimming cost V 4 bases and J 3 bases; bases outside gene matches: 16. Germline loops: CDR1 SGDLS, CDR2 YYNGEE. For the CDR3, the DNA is TGTGCCAGCAGCCCGACGGACAGGGGGCGCGGGGGTAGGACAGATACGCAGTATTTT. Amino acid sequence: CASSPTDRGRGGRTDTQYF.

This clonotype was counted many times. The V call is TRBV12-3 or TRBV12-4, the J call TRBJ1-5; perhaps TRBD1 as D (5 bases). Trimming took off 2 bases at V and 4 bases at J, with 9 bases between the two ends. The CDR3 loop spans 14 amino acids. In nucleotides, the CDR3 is TGTGCCAGCAGTTTACGGGGCGCTAATCAGCCCCAGCATTTT. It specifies CASSLRGANQPQHF.

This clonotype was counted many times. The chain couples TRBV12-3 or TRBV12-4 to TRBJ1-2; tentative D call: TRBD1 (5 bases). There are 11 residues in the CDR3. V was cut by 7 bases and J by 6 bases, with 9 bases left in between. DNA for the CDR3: TGTGCCAGCAAGCAGGGCGATGGCTACACCTTC. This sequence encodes CASKQGDGYTF.

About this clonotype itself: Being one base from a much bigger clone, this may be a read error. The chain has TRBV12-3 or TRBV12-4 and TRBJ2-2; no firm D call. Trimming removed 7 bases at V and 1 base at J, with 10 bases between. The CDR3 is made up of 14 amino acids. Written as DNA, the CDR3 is TGTGCCAGCAATTTTTTCCGGAACACCGGGGAGCTGTTTTTT. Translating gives CASNFFRNTGELFF.

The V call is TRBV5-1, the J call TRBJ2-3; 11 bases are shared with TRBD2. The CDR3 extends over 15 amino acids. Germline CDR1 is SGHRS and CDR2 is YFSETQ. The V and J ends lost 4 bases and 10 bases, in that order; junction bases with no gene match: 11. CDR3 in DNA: TGCGCCAGCAGCCCCGGGACTAGCGGCCCCTTGCCGCAGTATTTT. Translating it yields CASSPGTSGPLPQYF. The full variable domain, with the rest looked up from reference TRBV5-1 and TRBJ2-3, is KAGVTQTPRYLIKTRGQQVTLSCSPISGHRSVSWYQQTPGQGLQFLFEYFSETQRNKGNFPGRFSGRQFSNSRSEMNVSTLELGDSALYLCASSPGTSGPLPQYFGPGTRLTVL.

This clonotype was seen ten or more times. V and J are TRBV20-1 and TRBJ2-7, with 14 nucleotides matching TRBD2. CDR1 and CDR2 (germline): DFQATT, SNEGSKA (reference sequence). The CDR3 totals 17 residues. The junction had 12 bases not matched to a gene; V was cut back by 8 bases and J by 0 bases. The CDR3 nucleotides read TGCAGTACTCCGGGACTAGCGGGAGCTGTAGGCTCCTACGAGCAGTACTTC. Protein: CSTPGLAGAVGSYEQYF.

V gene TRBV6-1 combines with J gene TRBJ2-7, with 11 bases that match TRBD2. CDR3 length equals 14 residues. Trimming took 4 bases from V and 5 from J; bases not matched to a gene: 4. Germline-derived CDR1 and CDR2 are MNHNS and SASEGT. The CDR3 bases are TGTGCCAGCAGTGGACTAGCGGGACGCCACGAGCAGTACTTC. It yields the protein CASSGLAGRHEQYF.

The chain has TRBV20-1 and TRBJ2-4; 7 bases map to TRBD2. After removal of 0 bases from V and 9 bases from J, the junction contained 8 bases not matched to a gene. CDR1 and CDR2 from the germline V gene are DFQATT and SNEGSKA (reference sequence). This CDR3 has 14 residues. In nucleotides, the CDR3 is TGCAGTGCTAGAGATCTAGCGGAAAGGGGCATTCAGTACTTC. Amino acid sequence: CSARDLAERGIQYF.

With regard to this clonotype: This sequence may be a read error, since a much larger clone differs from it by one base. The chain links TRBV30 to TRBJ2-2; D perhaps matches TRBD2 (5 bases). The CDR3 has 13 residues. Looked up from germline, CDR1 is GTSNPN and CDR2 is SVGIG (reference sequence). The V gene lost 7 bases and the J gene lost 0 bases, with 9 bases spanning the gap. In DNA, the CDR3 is TGTGCCTACTGGGGAGCGAACACCGGGGAGCTGTTTTTT. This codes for CAYWGANTGELFF.

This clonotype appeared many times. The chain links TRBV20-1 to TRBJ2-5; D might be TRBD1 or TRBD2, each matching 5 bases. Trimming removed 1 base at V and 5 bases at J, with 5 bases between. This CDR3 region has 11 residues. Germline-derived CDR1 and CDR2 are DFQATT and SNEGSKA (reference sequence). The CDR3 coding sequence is TGCAGTGCTAGAGGGGGGGAGACCCAGTACTTC. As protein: CSARGGETQYF.

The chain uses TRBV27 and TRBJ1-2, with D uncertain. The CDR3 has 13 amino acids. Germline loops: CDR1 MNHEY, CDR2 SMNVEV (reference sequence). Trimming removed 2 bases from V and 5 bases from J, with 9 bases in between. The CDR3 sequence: CASSLSQDYGYTF. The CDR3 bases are TGTGCCAGCAGTTTAAGTCAGGATTATGGCTACACCTTC.

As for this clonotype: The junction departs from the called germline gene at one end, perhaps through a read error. CDR3 sequence: CAGSLDRQGRAPEKLFF. The CDR3 nucleotides read TGTGCCGGCAGCTTAGACCGACAGGGCCGCGCCCCAGAAAAACTGTTTTTT. The chain uses TRBV11-3 and TRBJ1-4, with TRBD1 matching 7 bases. The CDR3 contains 17 residues. Germline-derived CDR1 and CDR2 are SGHNT and YENEEA.

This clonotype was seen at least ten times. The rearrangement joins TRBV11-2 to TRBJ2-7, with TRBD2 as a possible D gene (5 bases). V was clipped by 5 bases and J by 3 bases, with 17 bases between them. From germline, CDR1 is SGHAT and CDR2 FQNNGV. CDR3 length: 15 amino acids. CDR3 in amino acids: CASSINTGKGYEQYF. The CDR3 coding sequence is TGTGCCAGCAGCATTAACACGGGGAAGGGCTACGAGCAGTACTTC.

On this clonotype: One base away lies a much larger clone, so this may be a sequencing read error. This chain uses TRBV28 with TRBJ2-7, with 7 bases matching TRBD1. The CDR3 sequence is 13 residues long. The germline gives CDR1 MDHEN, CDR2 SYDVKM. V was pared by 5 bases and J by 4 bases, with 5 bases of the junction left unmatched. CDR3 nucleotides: TGTGCCAGCAGTGCCCGGGACAGATACGAGCAGTACTTC. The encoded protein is CASSARDRYEQYF.

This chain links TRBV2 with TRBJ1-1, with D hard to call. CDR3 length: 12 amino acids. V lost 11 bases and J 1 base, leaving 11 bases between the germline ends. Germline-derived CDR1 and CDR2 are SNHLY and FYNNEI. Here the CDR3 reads CAGSKGNTEAFF. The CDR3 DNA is TGTGCCGGGAGCAAAGGGAACACTGAAGCTTTCTTT.

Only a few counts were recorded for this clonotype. CDR3 in amino acids: CASSQDRGLGQPQHF. The CDR3 nucleotides read TGTGCCAGCAGTCAAGACAGGGGGCTCGGGCAGCCCCAGCATTTT. The chain recombines TRBV6-5 with TRBJ1-5; 10 bases line up with TRBD1. CDR1 is MNHEY and CDR2 is SVGAGI in the germline V gene. The CDR3 has 15 amino acids. V gave up 5 bases and J gave up 7 bases; unmatched junction bases: 8.

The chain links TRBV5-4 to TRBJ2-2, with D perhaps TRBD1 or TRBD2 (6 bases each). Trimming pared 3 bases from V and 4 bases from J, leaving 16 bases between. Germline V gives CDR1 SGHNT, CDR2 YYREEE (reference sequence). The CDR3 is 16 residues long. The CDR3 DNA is TGTGCCAGCAGCTCGGGGGCTGGGGAACCCACCGGGGAGCTGTTTTTT. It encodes CASSSGAGEPTGELFF.

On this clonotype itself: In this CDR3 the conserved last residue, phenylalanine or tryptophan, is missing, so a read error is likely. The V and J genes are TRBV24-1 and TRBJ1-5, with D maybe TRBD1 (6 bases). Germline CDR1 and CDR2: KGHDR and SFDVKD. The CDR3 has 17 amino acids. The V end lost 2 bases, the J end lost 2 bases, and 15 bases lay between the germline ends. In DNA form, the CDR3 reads TGTGCCACCAGTGATTCCCTTAGGGGGTCGGGCAATCAGCCCCAGCATCTT. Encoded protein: CATSDSLRGSGNQPQHL.

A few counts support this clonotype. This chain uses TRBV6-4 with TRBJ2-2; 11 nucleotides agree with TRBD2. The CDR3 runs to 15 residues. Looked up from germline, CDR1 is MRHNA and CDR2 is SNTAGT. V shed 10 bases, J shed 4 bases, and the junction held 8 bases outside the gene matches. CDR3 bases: TGTGCCACCTCCCCCGGACTAGCGGGCACCGGGGAGCTGTTTTTT. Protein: CATSPGLAGTGELFF.